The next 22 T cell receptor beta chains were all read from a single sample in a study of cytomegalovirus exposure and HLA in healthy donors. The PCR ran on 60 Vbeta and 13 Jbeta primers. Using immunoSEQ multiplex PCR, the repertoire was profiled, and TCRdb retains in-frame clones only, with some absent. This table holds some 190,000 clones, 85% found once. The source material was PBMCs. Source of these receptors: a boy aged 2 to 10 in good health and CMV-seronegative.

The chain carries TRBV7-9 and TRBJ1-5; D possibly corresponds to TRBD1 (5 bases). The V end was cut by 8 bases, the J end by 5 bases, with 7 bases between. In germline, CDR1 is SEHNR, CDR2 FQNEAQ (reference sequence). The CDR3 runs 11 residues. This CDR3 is CASGGDQPQHF. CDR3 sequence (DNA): TGTGCCAGCGGGGGGGATCAGCCCCAGCATTTT.

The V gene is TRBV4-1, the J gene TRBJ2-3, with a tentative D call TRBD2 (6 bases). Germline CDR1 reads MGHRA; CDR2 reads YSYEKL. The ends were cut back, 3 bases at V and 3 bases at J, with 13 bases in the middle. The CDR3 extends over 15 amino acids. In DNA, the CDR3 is TGCGCCAGCAGCCATAGGGTGAGCGGGACAGATACGCAGTATTTT. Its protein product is CASSHRVSGTDTQYF.

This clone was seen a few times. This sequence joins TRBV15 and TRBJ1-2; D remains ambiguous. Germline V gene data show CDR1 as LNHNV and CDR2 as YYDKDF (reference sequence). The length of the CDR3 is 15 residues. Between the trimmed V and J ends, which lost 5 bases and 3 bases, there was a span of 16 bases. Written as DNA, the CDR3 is TGTGCCACCAGCCCAACGCGGGGTTGGGACTATGGCTACACCTTC. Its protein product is CATSPTRGWDYGYTF.

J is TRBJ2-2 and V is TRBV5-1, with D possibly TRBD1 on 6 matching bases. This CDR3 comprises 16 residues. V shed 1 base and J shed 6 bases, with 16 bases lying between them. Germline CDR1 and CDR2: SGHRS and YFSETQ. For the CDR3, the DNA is TGCGCCAGCAGCTTGAAAATCAATCAGGGGCCCGGGGAGCTGTTTTTT. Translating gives CASSLKINQGPGELFF.

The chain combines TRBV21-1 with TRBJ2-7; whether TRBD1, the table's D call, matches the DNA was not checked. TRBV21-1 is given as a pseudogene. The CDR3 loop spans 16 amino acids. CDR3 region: CASSKALVGPAGEQYF. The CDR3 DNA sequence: TGTGCCAGCAGCAAAGCGCTTGTGGGCCCCGCTGGGGAGCAGTACTTC.

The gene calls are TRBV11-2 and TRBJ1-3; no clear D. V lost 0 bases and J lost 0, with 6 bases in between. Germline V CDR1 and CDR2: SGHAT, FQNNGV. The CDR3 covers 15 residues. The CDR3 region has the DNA TGTGCCAGCAGCTTAGACAATTTCTCTGGAAACACCATATATTTT. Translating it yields CASSLDNFSGNTIYF.

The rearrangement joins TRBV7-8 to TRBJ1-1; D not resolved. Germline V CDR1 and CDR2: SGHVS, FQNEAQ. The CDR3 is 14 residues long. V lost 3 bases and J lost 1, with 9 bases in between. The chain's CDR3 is CASSLGRWNTEAFF. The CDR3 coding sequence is TGTGCCAGCAGCTTGGGGAGGTGGAACACTGAAGCTTTCTTT.

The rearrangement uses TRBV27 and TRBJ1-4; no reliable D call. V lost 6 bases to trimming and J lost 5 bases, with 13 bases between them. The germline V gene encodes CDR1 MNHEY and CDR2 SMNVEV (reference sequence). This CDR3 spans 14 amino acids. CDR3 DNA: TGTGCCAGCAGCCTCCGTCTAAGCAATGAAAAACTGTTTTTT. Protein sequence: CASSLRLSNEKLFF.

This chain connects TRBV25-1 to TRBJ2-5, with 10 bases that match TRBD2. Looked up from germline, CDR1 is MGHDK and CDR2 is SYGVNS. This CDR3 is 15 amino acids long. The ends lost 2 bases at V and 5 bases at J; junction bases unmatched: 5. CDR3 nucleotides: TGTGCCAGCAGTGAACGGCCGGGACTAGCGGAGACCCAGTACTTC. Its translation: CASSERPGLAETQYF.

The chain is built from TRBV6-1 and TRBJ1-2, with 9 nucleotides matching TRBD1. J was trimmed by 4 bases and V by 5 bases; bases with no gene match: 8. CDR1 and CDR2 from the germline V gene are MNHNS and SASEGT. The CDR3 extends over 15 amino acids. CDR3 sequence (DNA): TGTGCCAGCAGTCCCTTGACAGGGGGTCCCTATGGCTACACCTTC. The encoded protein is CASSPLTGGPYGYTF.

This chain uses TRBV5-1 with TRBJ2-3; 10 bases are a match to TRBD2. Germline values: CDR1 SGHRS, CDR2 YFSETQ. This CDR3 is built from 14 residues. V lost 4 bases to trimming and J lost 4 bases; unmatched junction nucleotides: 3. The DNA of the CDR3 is TGCGCCAGCAGCGATACTAGCGGGGCAGATACGCAGTATTTT. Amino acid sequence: CASSDTSGADTQYF.

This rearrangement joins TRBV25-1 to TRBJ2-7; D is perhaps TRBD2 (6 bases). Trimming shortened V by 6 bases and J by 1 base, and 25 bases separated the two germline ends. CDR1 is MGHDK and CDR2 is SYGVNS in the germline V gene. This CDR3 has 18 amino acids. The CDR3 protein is CASSQASSTGVKSYEQYF. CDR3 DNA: TGTGCCAGCAGCCAGGCGTCCAGTACGGGGGTAAAGTCCTACGAGCAGTACTTC.

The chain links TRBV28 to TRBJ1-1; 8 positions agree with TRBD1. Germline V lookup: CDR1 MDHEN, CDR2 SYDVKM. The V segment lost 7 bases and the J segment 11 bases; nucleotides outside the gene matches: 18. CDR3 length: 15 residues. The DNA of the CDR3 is TGTGCCAGCACCGTCCCCCTCTCCCAGGGGGCGAATGCTTTCTTT. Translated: CASTVPLSQGANAFF. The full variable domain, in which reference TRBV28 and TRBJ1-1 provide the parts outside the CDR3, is DVKVTQSSRYLVKRTGEKVFLECVQDMDHENMFWYRQDPGLGLRLIYFSYDVKMKEKGDIPEGYSVSREKKERFSLILESASTNQTSMYLCASTVPLSQGANAFFGQGTRLTVV.

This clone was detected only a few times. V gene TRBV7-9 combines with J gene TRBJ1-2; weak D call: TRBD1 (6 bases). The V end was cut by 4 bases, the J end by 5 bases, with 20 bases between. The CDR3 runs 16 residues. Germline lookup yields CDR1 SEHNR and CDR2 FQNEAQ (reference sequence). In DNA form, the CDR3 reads TGTGCCAGCAGCTCCACCTACAGGGTTGTTTCGTATGGCTACACCTTC. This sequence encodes CASSSTYRVVSYGYTF. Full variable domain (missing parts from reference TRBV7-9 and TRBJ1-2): DTGVSQNPRHKITKRGQNVTFRCDPISEHNRLYWYRQTLGQGPEFLTYFQNEAQLEKSRLLSDRFSAERPKGSFSTLEIQRTEQGDSAMYLCASSSTYRVVSYGYTFGSGTRLTVV.

CDR3 bases: TGTGCCAGCAGTGACAGGGCTAACTATGGCTACACCTTC. It translates to CASSDRANYGYTF. The chain couples TRBV6-5 to TRBJ1-2, with 7 bases fitting TRBD1. This CDR3 comprises 13 residues. J gave up 0 bases and V 5 bases, and 0 bases lay outside the gene matches. Germline V gives CDR1 MNHEY, CDR2 SVGAGI.

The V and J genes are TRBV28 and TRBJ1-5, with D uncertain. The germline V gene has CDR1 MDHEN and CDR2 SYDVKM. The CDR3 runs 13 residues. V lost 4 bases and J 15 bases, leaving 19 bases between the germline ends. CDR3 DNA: TGTGCCAGCAGTTGGGAGACACGTTTCAATTTGCATTTT. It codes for CASSWETRFNLHF.

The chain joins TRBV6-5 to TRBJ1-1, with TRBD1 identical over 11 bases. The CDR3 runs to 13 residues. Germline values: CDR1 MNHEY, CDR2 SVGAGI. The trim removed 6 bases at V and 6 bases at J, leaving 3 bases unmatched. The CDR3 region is CASSGQGASEAFF. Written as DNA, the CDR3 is TGTGCCAGCAGCGGACAGGGGGCATCTGAAGCTTTCTTT.

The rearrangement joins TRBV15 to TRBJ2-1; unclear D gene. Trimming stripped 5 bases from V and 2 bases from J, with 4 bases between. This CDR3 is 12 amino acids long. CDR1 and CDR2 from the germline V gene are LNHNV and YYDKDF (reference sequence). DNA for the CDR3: TGTGCCACCAGCCCAACCTACAATGAGCAGTTCTTC. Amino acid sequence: CATSPTYNEQFF.

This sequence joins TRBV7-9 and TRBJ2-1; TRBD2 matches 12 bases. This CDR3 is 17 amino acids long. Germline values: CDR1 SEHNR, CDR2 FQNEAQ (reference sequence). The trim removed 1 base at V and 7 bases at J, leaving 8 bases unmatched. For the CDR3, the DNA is TGTGCCAGCAGCTTAGGAGGGCTAGCGGGAGGGTATAATGAGCAGTTCTTC. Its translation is CASSLGGLAGGYNEQFF.

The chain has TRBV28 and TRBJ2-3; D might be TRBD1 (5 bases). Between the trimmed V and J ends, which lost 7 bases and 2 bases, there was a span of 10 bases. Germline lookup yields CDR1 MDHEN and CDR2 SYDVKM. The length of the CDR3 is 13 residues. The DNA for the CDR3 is TGTGCCAGCACAGACAGTCACACAGATACGCAGTATTTT. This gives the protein CASTDSHTDTQYF.

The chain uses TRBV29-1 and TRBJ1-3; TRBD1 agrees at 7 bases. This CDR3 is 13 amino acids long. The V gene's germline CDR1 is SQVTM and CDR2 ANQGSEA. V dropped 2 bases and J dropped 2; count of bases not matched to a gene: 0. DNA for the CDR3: TGCAGCGTTGAAAGGGGGCCTGGAAACACCATATATTTT. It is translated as CSVERGPGNTIYF.

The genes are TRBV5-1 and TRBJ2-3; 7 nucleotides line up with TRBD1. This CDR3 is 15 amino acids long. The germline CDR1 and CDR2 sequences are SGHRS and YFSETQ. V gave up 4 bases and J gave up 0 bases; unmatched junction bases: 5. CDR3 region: CASSIGTASTDTQYF. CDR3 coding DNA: TGCGCCAGCAGCATCGGGACAGCCAGCACAGATACGCAGTATTTT.